The 20 T cell receptor beta chains in this list originate from one sample, sequenced in a study of breast tumors, draining lymph nodes, adjacent tissues. Breast cancer patients provided tissue from their axillary draining lymph nodes. TCRdb analysed the multiplex PCR reads with MiXCR anew, one entry per CDR3 protein. There are a few hundred thousand distinct CDR3 sequences in the sample; 30% to 35% occur only once, and 3% to 4% lies in the top ten. Sequenced sample: axillary lymph node tissue. These receptors all stem from a female donor with breast cancer. Some clones in this sample may be carry-over from other donors' samples.

J is TRBJ2-7 and V is TRBV7-2, with 9 bases that match TRBD1. Germline values: CDR1 SGHTA, CDR2 FQGNSA. The V and J ends lost 7 bases and 7 bases, in that order; junction bases with no gene match: 8. The CDR3 contains 13 residues. This chain's CDR3 is CASMRDRDYEQYF. CDR3 coding DNA: TGTGCCAGCATGCGGGACAGGGACTATGAGCAGTACTTC. The complete variable domain, with remaining parts taken from reference TRBV7-2 and TRBJ2-7, reads GAGVSQSPSNKVTEKGKDVELRCDPISGHTALYWYRQSLGQGLEFLIYFQGNSAPDKSGLPSDRFSAERTGGSVSTLTIQRTQQEDSAVYLCASMRDRDYEQYFGPGTRLTVT.

This clonotype has a count of ten or more. V is TRBV15 and J is TRBJ2-1; D is unclear. CDR1 is LNHNV, CDR2 YYDKDF, per germline (reference sequence). V lost 6 bases, J lost 9 bases, and 12 bases lay in between. The CDR3 extends over 12 amino acids. The DNA for the CDR3 is TGTGCCACCAGTAATCGACTGGTTGAGCAGTTCTTC. Translation gives CATSNRLVEQFF.

Ten or more counts support this clonotype. V gene TRBV10-3 combines with J gene TRBJ2-1; D uncertain. Trimming took 0 bases from V and 5 from J, leaving 8 bases between them. The CDR3 consists of 14 residues. Germline V lookup: CDR1 ENHRY, CDR2 SYGVKD. In nucleotides, the CDR3 is TGTGCCATCAGTGAGTCTCGCGGCCACAATGAGCAGTTCTTC. Translated: CAISESRGHNEQFF.

The chain uses TRBV6-2 or TRBV6-3 and TRBJ2-1; the D is unclear. Germline CDR1 MNHEY, CDR2 SVGEGT. The CDR3 length is 13 residues. Trimming took off 2 bases at V and 5 bases at J, with 7 bases between the two ends. Here the CDR3 DNA reads TGTGCCAGCAGTTACACCATAAACAATGAGCAGTTCTTC. It is translated as CASSYTINNEQFF.

The rearrangement uses TRBV20-1 and TRBJ2-5; TRBD2 aligns across 11 bases. Germline assignment: CDR1 DFQATT and CDR2 SNEGSKA (reference sequence). V shed 5 bases, J shed 4 bases, and the junction held 21 bases outside the gene matches. The length of the CDR3 is 19 residues. CDR3 loop: CSALAPSGGRQVAGETQYF. CDR3 bases: TGCAGTGCTCTAGCCCCTAGCGGGGGGCGCCAGGTGGCCGGAGAGACCCAGTACTTC.

There are many counts of this clonotype. The chain employs TRBV5-1 and TRBJ2-3; D call uncertain. Germline CDR1 is SGHRS and CDR2 is YFSETQ. CDR3 length: 14 amino acids. The V end was cut by 1 base, the J end by 3 bases, with 9 bases between. CDR3 region: CASSLWAETDTQYF. For the CDR3, the DNA is TGCGCCAGCAGCTTGTGGGCCGAGACAGATACGCAGTATTTT.

Ten or more counts support this clonotype. Here the CDR3 reads CSARELAGGRTDTQYF. Written as DNA, the CDR3 is TGCAGTGCTAGAGAGTTAGCGGGGGGGCGTACAGATACGCAGTATTTT. The chain is built from TRBV20-1 and TRBJ2-3, with 11 nucleotides matching TRBD2. Trimming at V came to 0 bases and at J to 3 bases, leaving 5 bases not matched to a gene. The CDR3 consists of 16 residues. CDR1 is DFQATT and CDR2 is SNEGSKA in the germline V gene (reference sequence).

The sample holds many counts of this clonotype. This sequence joins TRBV19 and TRBJ2-6, with 8 nucleotides matching TRBD1. Per germline, CDR1 LNHDA and CDR2 SQIVND (reference sequence). J gave up 3 bases and V 6 bases, and 13 bases lay outside the gene matches. This CDR3 spans 18 amino acids. The CDR3 nucleotides are TGTGCCAGTAGGATAACAGGGGGTGTAAAGCTTGGGGCCAACGTCCTGACTTTC. It translates to CASRITGGVKLGANVLTF.

This clonotype has a count of ten or more. The chain uses TRBV4-3 and TRBJ2-3; unclear D gene. Trimming left V 1 base short and J 3 bases short, with 5 bases between. Germline lookup yields CDR1 LGHNA and CDR2 YSLEER. The CDR3 covers 13 residues. In DNA form, the CDR3 reads TGCGCCAGCAGCCAAGCCGGGACAGATACGCAGTATTTT. Translating gives CASSQAGTDTQYF.

This clonotype was recorded at least ten times. This chain links TRBV9 with TRBJ2-7, with 10 positions matching TRBD1. With 0 bases clipped from V and 7 bases from J, the junction kept 10 bases outside the gene matches. CDR1 SGDLS and CDR2 YYNGEE come from the germline V gene. This CDR3 spans 16 amino acids. The CDR3 here is CASSVGPGTGAGEQYF. As DNA, the CDR3 is TGTGCCAGCAGCGTAGGTCCTGGGACAGGGGCTGGGGAGCAGTACTTC.

This clonotype was detected ten times or more. The rearrangement links TRBV20-1 to TRBJ2-7; 8 nucleotides agree with TRBD2. Germline loops: CDR1 DFQATT, CDR2 SNEGSKA (reference sequence). This CDR3 is 13 amino acids long. Trimming removed 5 bases from V and 6 bases from J; junction bases left unmatched: 9. CDR3 nucleotide sequence: TGCAGTGCTTGTCGGGAGGGCCGGGCCGAGCAGTACTTC. Translating it yields CSACREGRAEQYF.

In this sample, this clonotype turned up a few times. The rearrangement joins TRBV6-6 to TRBJ2-7; D gene ambiguous. Trimming left V 5 bases short and J 2 bases short, with 19 bases between. CDR1 is MNHNY, CDR2 SVGAGI, per germline (reference sequence). The CDR3 consists of 16 residues. The CDR3 nucleotides are TGTGCCAGCAGTCCCCAGACTCGTTACCCTCCCTACGAGCAGTACTTC. Encoded protein: CASSPQTRYPPYEQYF.

This clonotype appeared a few times. Just one base apart from a much larger clone, this may be a read error. This chain joins TRBV4-3 and TRBJ2-3; D possibly corresponds to TRBD1 (6 bases). Looked up from germline, CDR1 is LGHNA and CDR2 is YSLEER. The CDR3 has 17 residues. V was trimmed by 1 base and J by 0 bases, leaving 14 bases between them. The CDR3 region is CASSQGPQGSSTDTQYF. CDR3 nucleotide sequence: TGCGCCAGCAGCCAAGGTCCACAGGGCTCTAGCACAGATACGCAGTATTTT.

This clonotype was seen only a few times. The V and J genes are TRBV18 and TRBJ2-2, with 8 bases aligning to TRBD1. The CDR3 covers 16 residues. Germline V gives CDR1 KGHSH, CDR2 LQKENI. V shed 3 bases, J shed 6 bases, and the junction held 9 bases outside the gene matches. Written as DNA, the CDR3 is TGTGCCAGCTCACCCTCCAGGGGGCAACAGTCCGGGGAGCTGTTTTTT. Amino acids: CASSPSRGQQSGELFF. The full variable domain, its missing parts supplied by reference TRBV18 and TRBJ2-2, is NAGVMQNPRHLVRRRGQEARLRCSPMKGHSHVYWYRQLPEEGLKFMVYLQKENIIDESGMPKERFSAEFPKEGPSILRIQQVVRGDSAAYFCASSPSRGQQSGELFFGEGSRLTVL.

In the case of this clonotype: The junction departs from the called germline gene at one end, perhaps through a read error. The J gene is TRBJ2-7, the V gene TRBV7-7, with a tentative D call TRBD2 (6 bases). Germline lookup yields CDR1 SSHAT and CDR2 FNYEAQ (reference sequence). The length of the CDR3 is 13 residues. The CDR3 loop is CASSRDFSYEQYF. The DNA for the CDR3 is TGTGCTAGCAGCCGGGACTTCTCCTACGAGCAGTACTTC.

This clonotype was observed at least ten times. The CDR3 sequence: CASSYVAGGGTDTQYF. The CDR3 region has the DNA TGTGCCAGCAGTTACGTAGCGGGAGGAGGCACAGATACGCAGTATTTT. The chain uses TRBV6-5 and TRBJ2-3; 10 bases are a match to TRBD2. With 2 bases clipped from V and 1 base from J, the junction kept 3 bases outside the gene matches. Germline CDR1 reads MNHEY; CDR2 reads SVGAGI. The CDR3 runs 16 residues.

At least ten counts were recorded for this clonotype. The chain employs TRBV19 and TRBJ2-7, with D perhaps being TRBD1 or TRBD2 (5 bases each). The V gene lost 5 bases and the J gene lost 0 bases, with 14 bases spanning the gap. The CDR3 runs to 15 residues. Germline lookup yields CDR1 LNHDA and CDR2 SQIVND (reference sequence). The CDR3 DNA is TGTGCCAGTAGTGTCGGGACCTTGAGCTCCTACGAGCAGTACTTC. Amino acid sequence: CASSVGTLSSYEQYF.

V is TRBV20-1 and J is TRBJ2-5; 7 nucleotides agree with TRBD1. The CDR3 has 16 amino acids. CDR1 is DFQATT and CDR2 is SNEGSKA in the germline V gene (reference sequence). V dropped 6 bases and J dropped 3; count of bases not matched to a gene: 16. CDR3 sequence (DNA): TGCAGTGCAACGACAGGGATGTTGCGGCAAGAAGAGACCCAGTACTTC. Encoded protein: CSATTGMLRQEETQYF.

V usage is TRBV20-1 and J usage is TRBJ2-3; TRBD2 matches at 13 bases. The CDR3 totals 16 residues. Trimming cost V 5 bases and J 2 bases; bases outside gene matches: 7. Per the germline V gene, CDR1 is DFQATT and CDR2 is SNEGSKA (reference sequence). Here the CDR3 reads CSASGTSGTSTDTQYF. CDR3 DNA sequence: TGCAGTGCTTCCGGGACTAGCGGGACCTCCACAGATACGCAGTATTTT.

This clonotype was counted ten times or more. V and J are TRBV11-3 and TRBJ2-7; maybe TRBD2 (5 bases). Germline assignment: CDR1 SGHNT and CDR2 YENEEA. The V and J ends lost 3 bases and 3 bases respectively, with 9 bases between them. CDR3 length: 13 amino acids. The CDR3 region is CASSFGEGYEQYF. The CDR3 bases are TGTGCCAGCAGCTTCGGTGAGGGCTACGAGCAGTACTTC.